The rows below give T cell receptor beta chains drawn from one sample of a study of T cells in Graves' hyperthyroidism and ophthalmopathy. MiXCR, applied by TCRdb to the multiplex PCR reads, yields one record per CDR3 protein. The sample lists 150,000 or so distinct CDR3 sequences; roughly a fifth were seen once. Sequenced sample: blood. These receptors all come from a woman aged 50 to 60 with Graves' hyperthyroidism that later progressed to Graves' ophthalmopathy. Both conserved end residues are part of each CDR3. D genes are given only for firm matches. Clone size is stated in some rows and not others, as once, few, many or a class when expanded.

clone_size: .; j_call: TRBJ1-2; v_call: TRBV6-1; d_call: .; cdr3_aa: CASSEQGGSGYTF; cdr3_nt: TGTGCCAGCAGTGAGCAAGGGGGTAGTGGCTACACCTTC
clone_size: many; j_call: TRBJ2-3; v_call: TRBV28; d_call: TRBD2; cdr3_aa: CASSPSSGRDTQYF; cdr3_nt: TGTGCCAGCAGTCCCTCTAGCGGGAGGGATACGCAGTATTTT
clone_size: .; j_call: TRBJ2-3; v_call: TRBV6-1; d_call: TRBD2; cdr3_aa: CASSETGTKGGRQYF; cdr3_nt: TGTGCCAGCAGTGAGACCGGGACCAAGGGAGGGCGACAGTATTTT
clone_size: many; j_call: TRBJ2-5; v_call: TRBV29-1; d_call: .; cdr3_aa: CSVEQWDPMETQYF; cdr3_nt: TGCAGCGTTGAACAGTGGGACCCGATGGAGACCCAGTACTTC
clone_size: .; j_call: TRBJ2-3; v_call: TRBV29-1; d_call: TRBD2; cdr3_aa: CSVRTSGALGYF; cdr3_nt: TGCAGCGTTAGGACTAGCGGCGCGTTGGGGTATTTT
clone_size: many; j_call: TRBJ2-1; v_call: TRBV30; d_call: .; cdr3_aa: CAWSVGFREQFF; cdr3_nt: TGTGCCTGGAGTGTAGGTTTCAGGGAGCAGTTCTTC
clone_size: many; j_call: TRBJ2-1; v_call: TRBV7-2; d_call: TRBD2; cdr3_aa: CASSLGTSGRINNEQFF; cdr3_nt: TGTGCCAGCAGCTTAGGGACAAGCGGGAGGATTAACAATGAGCAGTTCTTC
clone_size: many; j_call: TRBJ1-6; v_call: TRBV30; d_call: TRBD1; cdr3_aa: CAWSDRGLGNSPLHF; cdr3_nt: TGTGCCTGGAGTGACAGGGGTCTCGGAAATTCACCCCTCCACTTT
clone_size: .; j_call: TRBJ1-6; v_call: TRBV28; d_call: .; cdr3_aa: CASSFGQSLHF; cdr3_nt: TGTGCCAGCAGTTTCGGGCAGTCCCTCCACTTT
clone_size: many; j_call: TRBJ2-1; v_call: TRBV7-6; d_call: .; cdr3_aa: CASSLDAGTLNEQFF; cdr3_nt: TGTGCCAGCAGCTTAGACGCAGGGACGTTAAATGAGCAGTTCTTC
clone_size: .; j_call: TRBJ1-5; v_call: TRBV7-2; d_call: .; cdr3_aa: CASSLGPYSNQPQHF; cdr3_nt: TGTGCCAGCAGCTTAGGTCCCTATAGCAATCAGCCCCAGCATTTT
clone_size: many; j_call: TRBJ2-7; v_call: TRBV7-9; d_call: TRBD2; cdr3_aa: CASSRTSGSTVRGEQYF; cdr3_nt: TGTGCCAGCAGCCGGACTAGCGGGAGCACCGTTCGCGGGGAGCAGTACTTC
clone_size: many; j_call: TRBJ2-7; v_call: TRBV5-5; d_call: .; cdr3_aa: CASSFPEGAGVYEQYF; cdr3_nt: TGTGCCAGCAGCTTTCCCGAGGGGGCGGGAGTCTACGAGCAGTACTTC
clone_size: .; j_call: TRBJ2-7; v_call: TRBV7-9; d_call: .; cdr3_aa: CASSLGQLSYEQYF; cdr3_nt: TGTGCCAGCAGCCTCGGACAGCTCTCCTACGAGCAGTACTTC
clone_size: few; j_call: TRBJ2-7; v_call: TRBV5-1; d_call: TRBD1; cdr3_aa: CASSGGQGFGRTSYEQYF; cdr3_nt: TGCGCCAGCAGCGGGGGACAGGGCTTCGGGCGGACTTCCTACGAGCAGTACTTC
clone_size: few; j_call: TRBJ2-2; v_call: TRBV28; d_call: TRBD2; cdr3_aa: CASRPSGSAGELFF; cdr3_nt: TGTGCCAGCAGACCGAGCGGGAGCGCCGGGGAGCTGTTTTTT
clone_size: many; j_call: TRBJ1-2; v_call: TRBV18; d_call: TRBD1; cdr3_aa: CASSPDRGHGYTF; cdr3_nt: TGTGCCAGCTCACCAGACAGGGGGCATGGCTACACCTTC
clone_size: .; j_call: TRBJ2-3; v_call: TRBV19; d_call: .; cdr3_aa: CASTGGTDTQYF; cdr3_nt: TGTGCCAGTACCGGGGGCACAGATACGCAGTATTTT
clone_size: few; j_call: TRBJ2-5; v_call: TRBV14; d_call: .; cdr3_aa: CASSQAWGETQYF; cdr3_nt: TGTGCCAGCAGCCAAGCCTGGGGAGAGACCCAGTACTTC
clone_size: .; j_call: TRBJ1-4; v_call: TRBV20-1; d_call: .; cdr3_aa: CSATVRGAGEKLFF; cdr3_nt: TGCAGTGCTACTGTACGGGGGGCGGGGGAAAAACTGTTTTTT